These 3 T cell receptor beta chains originate from one sample sequenced in a study of T-cell reconstitution after alpha-beta-depleted transplantation in children. The TCRbeta library incorporated unique molecular identifiers. TCRdb recomputed calls from the PCR reads with MiXCR, one row per CDR3 protein. Of just under 150,000 distinct CDR3 sequences in the sample, around 10% were seen once. Sample: PBMCs, mostly from graft donor cells, taken 180 days after TCRalphabeta/CD19-depleted stem cell transplant. These receptors originate from a female patient between 2 and 15 years old who had a stem cell transplant for congenital amegakaryocytic thrombocytopenia, so the T cells may come from the graft donor.

About this clonotype: The junction shows a germline mismatch at one end, possibly a read error. The chain couples TRBV7-6 to TRBJ2-7; D gene ambiguous. This CDR3 comprises 11 residues. CDR1 is SGHVS and CDR2 is FNYEAQ in the germline V gene. In DNA, the CDR3 is TGTGCCCGCAGCTCCAATTACGAGCAGTACTTC. Its protein is CARSSNYEQYF.

This clonotype has ten or more counts. This chain uses TRBV12-3 or TRBV12-4 with TRBJ1-4; D might be TRBD1 (6 bases). V lost 7 bases and J 0 bases, leaving 12 bases between the germline ends. The CDR3 extends over 15 amino acids. CDR3 protein: CASTKNRATNEKLFF. DNA of the CDR3: TGTGCCAGCACTAAAAACAGGGCAACTAATGAAAAACTGTTTTTT.

This clonotype was seen repeatedly, ten times or more. The V and J genes are TRBV5-1 and TRBJ2-7; 13 bases are shared with TRBD2. The CDR3 extends over 15 amino acids. The trim removed 1 base at V and 7 bases at J, leaving 5 bases unmatched. Per the germline V gene, CDR1 is SGHRS and CDR2 is YFSETQ. CDR3 bases: TGCGCCAGCAGCTTGAAACTAGCGGGAGGGCGTGAGCAGTACTTC. Translating gives CASSLKLAGGREQYF. Full variable domain (missing parts from reference TRBV5-1 and TRBJ2-7): KAGVTQTPRYLIKTRGQQVTLSCSPISGHRSVSWYQQTPGQGLQFLFEYFSETQRNKGNFPGRFSGRQFSNSRSEMNVSTLELGDSALYLCASSLKLAGGREQYFGPGTRLTVT.